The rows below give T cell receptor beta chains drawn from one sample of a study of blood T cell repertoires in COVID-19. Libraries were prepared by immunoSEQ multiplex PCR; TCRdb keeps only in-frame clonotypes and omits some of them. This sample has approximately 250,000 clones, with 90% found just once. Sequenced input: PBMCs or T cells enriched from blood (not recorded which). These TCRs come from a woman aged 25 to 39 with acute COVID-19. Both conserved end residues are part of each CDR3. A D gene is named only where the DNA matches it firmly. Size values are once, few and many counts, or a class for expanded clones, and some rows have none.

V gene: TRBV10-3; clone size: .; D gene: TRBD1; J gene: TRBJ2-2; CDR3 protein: CAISESMGQGDTGELFF; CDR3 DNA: TGTGCCATCAGTGAATCAATGGGACAGGGTGACACCGGGGAGCTGTTTTTT
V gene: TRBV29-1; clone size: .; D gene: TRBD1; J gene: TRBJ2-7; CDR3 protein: CSATGGYEQYF; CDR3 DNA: TGCAGCGCGACAGGGGGCTACGAGCAGTACTTC
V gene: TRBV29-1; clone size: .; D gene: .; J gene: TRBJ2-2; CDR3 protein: CSAGRRDTGELFF; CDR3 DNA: TGCAGCGCTGGTAGGAGGGACACCGGGGAGCTGTTTTTT
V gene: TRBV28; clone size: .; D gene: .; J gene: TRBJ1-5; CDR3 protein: CASSFLRASQPQHF; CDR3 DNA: TGTGCCAGCAGTTTTCTGCGGGCCAGTCAGCCCCAGCATTTT
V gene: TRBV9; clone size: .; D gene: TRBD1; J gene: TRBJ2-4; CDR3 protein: CASSVTGGGNIQYF; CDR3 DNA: TGTGCCAGCAGCGTGACAGGGGGTGGAAACATTCAGTACTTC
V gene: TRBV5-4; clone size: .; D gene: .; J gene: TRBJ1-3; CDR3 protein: CASSVGGTLGNTIYF; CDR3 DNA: TGTGCCAGCAGCGTTGGTGGGACACTCGGAAACACCATATATTTT
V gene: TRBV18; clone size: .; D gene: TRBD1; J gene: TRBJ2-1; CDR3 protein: CASSPGGQNSYNEQFF; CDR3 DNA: TGTGCCAGCTCACCAGGGGGACAGAACTCCTACAATGAGCAGTTCTTC
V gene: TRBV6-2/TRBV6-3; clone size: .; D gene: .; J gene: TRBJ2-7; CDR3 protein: CASSYSRSMSSYEQYF; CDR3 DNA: TGTGCCAGCAGTTACTCGAGGTCAATGAGCTCCTACGAGCAGTACTTC
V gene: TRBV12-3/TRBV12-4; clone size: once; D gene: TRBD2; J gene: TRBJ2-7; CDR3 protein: CASGGLAGNEQYF; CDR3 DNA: TGTGCCAGCGGGGGACTAGCGGGAAACGAGCAGTACTTC
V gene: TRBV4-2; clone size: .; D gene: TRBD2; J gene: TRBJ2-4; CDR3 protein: CASSQDWAGEGNIQYF; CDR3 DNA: TGTGCCAGCAGCCAAGATTGGGCGGGAGAGGGAAACATTCAGTACTTC
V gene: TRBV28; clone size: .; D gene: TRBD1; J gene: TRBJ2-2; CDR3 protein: CASRMRGRRVAGELFF; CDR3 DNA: TGTGCCAGCCGTATGAGGGGGCGCAGAGTGGCCGGGGAGCTGTTTTTT
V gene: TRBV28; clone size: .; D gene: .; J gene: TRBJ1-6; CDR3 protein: CASTRGGAFNSPLHF; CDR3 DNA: TGTGCCAGCACCCGCGGGGGGGCCTTTAATTCACCCCTCCACTTT
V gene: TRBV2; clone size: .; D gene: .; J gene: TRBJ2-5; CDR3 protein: CASLSGLALETQYF; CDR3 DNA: TGTGCCTCCCTAAGCGGGCTAGCCTTGGAGACCCAGTACTTC
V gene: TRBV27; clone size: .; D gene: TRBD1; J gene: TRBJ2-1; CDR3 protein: CASSSAGQGAMEQFF; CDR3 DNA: TGTGCCAGCAGTTCCGCCGGACAGGGGGCGATGGAGCAGTTCTTC
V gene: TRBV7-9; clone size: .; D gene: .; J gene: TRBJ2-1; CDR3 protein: CASSLLSSYNEQFF; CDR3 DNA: TGTGCCAGCAGCTTACTCAGCTCCTACAATGAGCAGTTCTTC
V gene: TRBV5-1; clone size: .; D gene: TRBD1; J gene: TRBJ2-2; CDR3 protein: CASAPGQGLADTGELFF; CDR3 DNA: TGCGCCAGCGCCCCGGGACAGGGCCTCGCGGACACCGGGGAGCTGTTTTTT
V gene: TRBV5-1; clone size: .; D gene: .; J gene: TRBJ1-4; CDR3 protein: CASSPLGLEKLFF; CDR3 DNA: TGCGCCAGCAGCCCACTGGGGCTTGAAAAACTGTTTTTT
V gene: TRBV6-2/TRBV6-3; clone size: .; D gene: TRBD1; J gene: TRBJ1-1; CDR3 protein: CASSEGQLNTEAFF; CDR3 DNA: TGTGCCAGCAGTGAGGGACAGCTGAACACTGAAGCTTTCTTT
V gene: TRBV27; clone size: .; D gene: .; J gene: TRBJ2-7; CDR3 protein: CASSLGLGSYEQYF; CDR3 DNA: TGTGCCAGCAGTTTGGGGCTAGGTTCCTACGAGCAGTACTTC
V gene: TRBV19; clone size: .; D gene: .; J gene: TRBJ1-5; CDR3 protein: CASSSLQGDNQPQHF; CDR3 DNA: TGTGCCAGTAGTTCCCTACAGGGAGATAATCAGCCCCAGCATTTT
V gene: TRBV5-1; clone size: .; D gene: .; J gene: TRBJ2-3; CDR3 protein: CASGDRINTDTQYF; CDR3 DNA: TGCGCCAGCGGAGACAGGATAAACACAGATACGCAGTATTTT
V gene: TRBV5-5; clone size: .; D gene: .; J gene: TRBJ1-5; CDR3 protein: CASSLVGQGIQPQHF; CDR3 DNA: TGTGCCAGCAGCTTGGTCGGTCAGGGTATTCAGCCCCAGCATTTT
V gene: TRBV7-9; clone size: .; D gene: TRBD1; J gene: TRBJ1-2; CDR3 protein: CASSSGQGENYGYTF; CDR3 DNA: TGTGCCAGCAGCTCCGGACAGGGCGAAAACTATGGCTACACCTTC
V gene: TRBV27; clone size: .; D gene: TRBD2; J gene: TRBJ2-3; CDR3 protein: CASSPSPPLAGAVDTQYF; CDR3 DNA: TGTGCCAGCAGTCCCAGCCCCCCTTTGGCGGGAGCGGTCGATACGCAGTATTTT
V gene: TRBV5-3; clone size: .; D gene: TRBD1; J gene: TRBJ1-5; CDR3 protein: CARRTGTGYFQPQHF; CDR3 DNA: TGTGCCAGAAGAACCGGGACAGGATATTTTCAGCCCCAGCATTTT
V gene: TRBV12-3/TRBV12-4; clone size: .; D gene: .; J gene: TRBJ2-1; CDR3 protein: CASSSLQVYEQFF; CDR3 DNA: TGTGCCAGCAGTTCCTTACAGGTATATGAGCAGTTCTTC
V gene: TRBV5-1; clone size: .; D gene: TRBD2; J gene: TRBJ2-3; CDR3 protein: CASSFGLAEDTDTQYF; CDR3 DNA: TGCGCCAGCAGCTTCGGACTAGCGGAAGACACAGATACGCAGTATTTT
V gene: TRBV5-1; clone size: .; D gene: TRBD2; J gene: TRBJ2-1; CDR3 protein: CASSLAGGDYNEQFF; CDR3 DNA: TGCGCCAGCAGCTTAGCGGGAGGAGATTACAATGAGCAGTTCTTC
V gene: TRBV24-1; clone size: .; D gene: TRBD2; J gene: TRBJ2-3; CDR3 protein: CATSDLSVPASGTTDTQYF; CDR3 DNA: TGTGCCACCAGTGATTTATCCGTTCCGGCTAGCGGGACCACAGATACGCAGTATTTT
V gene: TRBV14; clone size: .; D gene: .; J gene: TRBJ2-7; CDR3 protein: CASSQDHAVTEEQYF; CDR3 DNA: TGTGCCAGCAGCCAAGATCACGCAGTTACGGAGGAGCAGTACTTC
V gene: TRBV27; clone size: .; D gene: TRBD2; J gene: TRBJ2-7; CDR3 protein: CASSSSRLAGDYEQYF; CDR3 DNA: TGTGCCAGCAGTTCCTCACGCCTAGCGGGTGACTACGAGCAGTACTTC
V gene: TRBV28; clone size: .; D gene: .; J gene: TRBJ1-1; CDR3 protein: CASSPGGPLEAFF; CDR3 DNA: TGTGCCAGCAGTCCGGGGGGACCCCTTGAAGCTTTCTTT
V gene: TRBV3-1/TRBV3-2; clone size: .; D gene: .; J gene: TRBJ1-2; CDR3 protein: CASSLTDSSYGYTF; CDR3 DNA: TGTGCCAGCAGCCTCACAGACAGTAGCTATGGCTACACCTTC
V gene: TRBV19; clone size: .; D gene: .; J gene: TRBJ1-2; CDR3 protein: CASSMRQGGYTF; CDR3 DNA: TGTGCCAGTAGTATGAGGCAGGGGGGCTACACCTTC
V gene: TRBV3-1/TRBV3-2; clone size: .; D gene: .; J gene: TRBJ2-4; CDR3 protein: CASSNYQLAKNIQYF; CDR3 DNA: TGTGCCAGCAGCAACTACCAACTAGCCAAAAACATTCAGTACTTC
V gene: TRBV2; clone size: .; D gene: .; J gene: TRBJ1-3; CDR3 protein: CASSSRVREANTIYF; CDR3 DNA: TGTGCCAGCTCCAGCAGGGTCAGGGAAGCAAACACCATATATTTT
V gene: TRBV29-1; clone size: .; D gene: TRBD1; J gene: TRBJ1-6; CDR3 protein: CSVADREDSPLHF; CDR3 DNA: TGCAGCGTTGCGGACAGGGAAGATTCACCCCTCCACTTT